Listed below are T cell receptor beta chains from one sample, sequenced in a study of blood T cell repertoires in COVID-19. Repertoires were generated with immunoSEQ multiplex PCR, while TCRdb's copy carries only in-frame clones and drops some. The repertoire holds 320,000 or so clones, with around nine tenths as singletons. What was sequenced was PBMCs or T cells enriched from blood (not recorded which). The receptor set was obtained from a man aged 60 to 69 who had recovered from COVID-19. CDR3s include the opening cysteine and the closing phenylalanine or tryptophan. Fields, in order: J gene, CDR3 length, D gene, clone size, V gene, CDR3 protein, CDR3 DNA. D genes are given only for firm matches. Rows give clone size only sometimes, using once, few, many, or a class for an expanded clone.

J: TRBJ2-2
length: 11
D: -
size: -
V: TRBV2
CDR3: CASRDTGELFF
DNA: TGTGCCAGCCGGGACACCGGGGAGCTGTTTTTT

J: TRBJ2-7
length: 13
D: -
size: -
V: TRBV19
CDR3: CASRGGSTGEQYF
DNA: TGTGCCAGTAGAGGCGGCAGCACAGGCGAGCAGTACTTC

J: TRBJ2-3
length: 13
D: -
size: -
V: TRBV24-1
CDR3: CATSDTPTDTQYF
DNA: TGTGCCACCAGTGATACTCCCACAGATACGCAGTATTTT

J: TRBJ1-6
length: 15
D: TRBD1
size: -
V: TRBV9
CDR3: CASSVESRGNSPLHF
DNA: TGTGCCAGCAGCGTTGAGTCCAGGGGGAATTCACCCCTCCACTTT

J: TRBJ2-5
length: 13
D: -
size: -
V: TRBV6-5
CDR3: CASSEQGRATQYF
DNA: TGTGCCAGCAGCGAGCAGGGGAGGGCGACCCAGTACTTC

J: TRBJ2-1
length: 13
D: -
size: few
V: TRBV6-5
CDR3: CASSYSRGNQQFF
DNA: TGTGCCAGCAGTTACTCGAGAGGCAACCAGCAGTTCTTC

J: TRBJ1-1
length: 14
D: TRBD1
size: once
V: TRBV2
CDR3: CASSKTGGHGEAFF
DNA: TGTGCCAGCAGTAAAACAGGGGGCCACGGAGAAGCTTTCTTT

J: TRBJ2-1
length: 15
D: -
size: -
V: TRBV24-1
CDR3: CATSVRSPSYNEQFF
DNA: TGTGCCACCAGTGTTCGGTCTCCTAGCTACAATGAGCAGTTCTTC

J: TRBJ1-5
length: 12
D: -
size: -
V: TRBV19
CDR3: CASSDIFRAQHF
DNA: TGTGCCAGTAGTGATATTTTTCGAGCCCAGCATTTT

J: TRBJ1-6
length: 15
D: -
size: -
V: TRBV9
CDR3: CASSVDRPDNSPLHF
DNA: TGTGCCAGCAGCGTAGACAGACCAGACAATTCACCCCTCCACTTT

J: TRBJ2-3
length: 18
D: TRBD2
size: -
V: TRBV7-9
CDR3: CASRPGTSGMGSTDTQYF
DNA: TGTGCCAGCAGACCCGGGACTAGCGGGATGGGGAGCACAGATACGCAGTATTTT

J: TRBJ1-6
length: 15
D: TRBD1
size: -
V: TRBV5-6
CDR3: CASSLGQGAQSPLHF
DNA: TGTGCCAGCAGCTTGGGCCAGGGGGCTCAATCACCCCTCCACTTT

J: TRBJ2-1
length: 15
D: -
size: -
V: TRBV2
CDR3: CASSGQAASYNEQFF
DNA: TGTGCCAGCAGTGGACAGGCGGCCTCCTACAATGAGCAGTTCTTC

J: TRBJ1-3
length: 14
D: -
size: -
V: TRBV7-8
CDR3: CASSPHVPGNTIYF
DNA: TGTGCCAGCAGCCCCCATGTCCCTGGAAACACCATATATTTT

J: TRBJ1-5
length: 14
D: -
size: once
V: TRBV19
CDR3: CASSIGYFEQPQHF
DNA: TGTGCCAGTAGTATCGGGTACTTCGAGCAGCCCCAGCATTTT

J: TRBJ1-1
length: 14
D: TRBD1
size: once
V: TRBV28
CDR3: CASSAQGAYTEAFF
DNA: TGTGCCAGCAGCGCCCAGGGGGCTTACACTGAAGCTTTCTTT

J: TRBJ2-1
length: 17
D: TRBD1
size: -
V: TRBV7-2
CDR3: CASSLAFRDRGGDEQFF
DNA: TGTGCCAGCAGCTTAGCGTTCCGGGACAGGGGCGGAGATGAGCAGTTCTTC

J: TRBJ1-5
length: 15
D: TRBD1
size: -
V: TRBV6-5
CDR3: CASRPDRGSNQPQHF
DNA: TGTGCCAGCAGACCCGACAGGGGTAGCAATCAGCCCCAGCATTTT

J: TRBJ1-2
length: 14
D: TRBD1
size: -
V: TRBV29-1
CDR3: CSVEGQGAGWGYTF
DNA: TGCAGCGTTGAGGGACAGGGAGCGGGCTGGGGCTACACCTTC

J: TRBJ1-4
length: 17
D: TRBD1
size: -
V: TRBV18
CDR3: CASSANPGGLDNEKLFF
DNA: TGTGCCAGCTCAGCTAACCCAGGGGGCTTGGATAATGAAAAACTGTTTTTT

J: TRBJ1-1
length: 11
D: -
size: -
V: TRBV30
CDR3: CAWSWRGEAFF
DNA: TGTGCCTGGAGTTGGCGGGGTGAAGCTTTCTTT

J: TRBJ2-1
length: 14
D: TRBD2
size: once
V: TRBV5-1
CDR3: CASSLGEGTNEQFF
DNA: TGCGCCAGCAGCTTGGGGGAGGGCACAAATGAGCAGTTCTTC

J: TRBJ2-2
length: 14
D: -
size: -
V: TRBV5-1
CDR3: CASSFSGATGELFF
DNA: TGCGCCAGCAGCTTTTCAGGGGCAACCGGGGAGCTGTTTTTT

J: TRBJ1-3
length: 15
D: TRBD1
size: -
V: TRBV5-1
CDR3: CASSLTGEPGNTIYF
DNA: TGCGCCAGCAGCTTAACAGGGGAGCCTGGAAACACCATATATTTT

J: TRBJ2-3
length: 16
D: TRBD2
size: -
V: TRBV10-3
CDR3: CAISESPGTSSDTQYF
DNA: TGTGCCATCAGTGAGTCCCCCGGGACTAGCAGCGATACGCAGTATTTT

J: TRBJ1-4
length: 14
D: TRBD1
size: few
V: TRBV19
CDR3: CASKGGAESGRLFF
DNA: TGTGCCAGTAAAGGGGGCGCGGAGTCTGGGAGACTGTTTTTT

J: TRBJ2-3
length: 15
D: TRBD2
size: -
V: TRBV30
CDR3: CAWSVLAGEVDTQYF
DNA: TGTGCCTGGAGTGTGCTAGCGGGAGAAGTGGATACGCAGTATTTT

J: TRBJ1-1
length: 13
D: -
size: -
V: TRBV24-1
CDR3: CATSDFYITEAFF
DNA: TGTGCCACCAGTGATTTTTACATTACTGAAGCTTTCTTT

J: TRBJ2-3
length: 16
D: TRBD2
size: once
V: TRBV7-3
CDR3: CASSLMASGSTDTQYF
DNA: TGTGCCAGCAGCCTAATGGCTAGCGGGAGCACAGATACGCAGTATTTT

J: TRBJ1-4
length: 18
D: -
size: -
V: TRBV28
CDR3: CASSQASGWNLPNEKLFF
DNA: TGTGCCAGCAGTCAAGCCTCAGGGTGGAACCTTCCTAATGAAAAACTGTTTTTT

J: TRBJ1-1
length: 13
D: -
size: -
V: TRBV2
CDR3: CASSGRRDTEAFF
DNA: TGTGCCAGCAGTGGTCGCAGGGACACTGAAGCTTTCTTT

J: TRBJ1-1
length: 16
D: -
size: -
V: TRBV5-1
CDR3: CASSLESPSARMLAFF
DNA: TGCGCCAGCAGCTTGGAATCGCCATCGGCTAGAATGCTAGCTTTCTTT

J: TRBJ2-2
length: 17
D: -
size: -
V: TRBV4-3
CDR3: CASSQDAAAANTGELFF
DNA: TGCGCCAGCAGCCAAGACGCAGCGGCAGCGAACACCGGGGAGCTGTTTTTT

J: TRBJ1-4
length: 14
D: TRBD1
size: -
V: TRBV28
CDR3: CASSSGGREEKLFF
DNA: TGTGCCAGCAGTTCAGGGGGAAGGGAGGAAAAACTGTTTTTT

J: TRBJ2-7
length: 13
D: TRBD2
size: -
V: TRBV10-3
CDR3: CAVGTSGRNEQYF
DNA: TGTGCCGTCGGGACTAGCGGGAGAAACGAGCAGTACTTC

J: TRBJ2-1
length: 16
D: -
size: -
V: TRBV24-1
CDR3: CATSVNQMASYNEQFF
DNA: TGTGCCACCAGTGTCAATCAGATGGCCTCCTACAATGAGCAGTTCTTC

J: TRBJ2-3
length: 16
D: -
size: -
V: TRBV9
CDR3: CASSVGSSVGGDTQYF
DNA: TGTGCCAGCAGCGTAGGAAGCTCGGTGGGGGGAGATACGCAGTATTTT

J: TRBJ2-2
length: 19
D: TRBD2
size: -
V: TRBV28
CDR3: CASSSLSGRAPGGTGELFF
DNA: TGTGCCAGCAGTTCGCTTAGCGGGAGGGCCCCCGGAGGCACCGGGGAGCTGTTTTTT

J: TRBJ1-6
length: 15
D: -
size: -
V: TRBV19
CDR3: CASNPTSSYNSPLHF
DNA: TGTGCCAGTAATCCCACGAGCTCCTATAATTCACCCCTCCACTTT

J: TRBJ1-5
length: 13
D: TRBD1
size: -
V: TRBV29-1
CDR3: CSVDPGGGQPQHF
DNA: TGCAGCGTAGACCCAGGGGGCGGTCAGCCCCAGCATTTT

J: TRBJ2-1
length: 12
D: TRBD1
size: -
V: TRBV19
CDR3: CASSRDRTRQFF
DNA: TGTGCCAGTAGTAGGGACAGGACAAGGCAGTTCTTC

J: TRBJ2-3
length: 15
D: -
size: -
V: TRBV11-2
CDR3: CASSLEGHGPDTQYF
DNA: TGTGCCAGCAGCTTAGAGGGTCATGGGCCAGATACGCAGTATTTT

J: TRBJ1-1
length: 14
D: -
size: -
V: TRBV28
CDR3: CASSREALNTEAFF
DNA: TGTGCCAGCAGTCGCGAAGCTCTGAACACTGAAGCTTTCTTT

J: TRBJ2-5
length: 14
D: TRBD1
size: -
V: TRBV5-1
CDR3: CASSYDRVGETQYF
DNA: TGCGCCAGCAGCTACGACAGGGTTGGAGAGACCCAGTACTTC

J: TRBJ2-7
length: 15
D: -
size: -
V: TRBV24-1
CDR3: CATSDSSLVIHEQYF
DNA: TGTGCCACCAGTGACTCTTCCCTAGTAATCCACGAGCAGTACTTC

J: TRBJ2-2
length: 14
D: TRBD1
size: -
V: TRBV24-1
CDR3: CATGQGVNTGELFF
DNA: TGTGCCACCGGACAGGGGGTGAACACCGGGGAGCTGTTTTTT

J: TRBJ1-1
length: 14
D: TRBD1
size: -
V: TRBV4-1
CDR3: CASSQGQGRTEAFF
DNA: TGCGCCAGCAGCCAAGGACAGGGAAGGACTGAAGCTTTCTTT

J: TRBJ2-7
length: 16
D: -
size: -
V: TRBV4-2
CDR3: CASSQAPWSGSYEQYF
DNA: TGTGCCAGCAGCCAAGCCCCATGGAGCGGGTCCTACGAGCAGTACTTC